This TCR beta chain is from a study of T cells in Graves' hyperthyroidism and ophthalmopathy. Researchers took RNA transcripts and amplified the TCR beta CDR3 regions from them. First-round RT-PCR targeting the TCR CDR3 was performed with the HTBI primer set. TCRdb re-analysed the multiplex PCR reads in MiXCR, keeping a single row per CDR3 protein. The data contain about half a million distinct CDR3 sequences, just under 20% of them singletons. The ends were cut back, 2 bases at V and 1 base at J, with 9 bases in the middle. The CDR3 covers 15 residues. Germline V gene sequence: CDR1 MNHNS, CDR2 SASEGT. PBMCs were derived from around 10 ml fresh peripheral blood.

Sequenced: blood. The chain links TRBV6-1 to TRBJ1-5; D remains ambiguous. The source of this sequence is a man aged 35-49 years with Graves' ophthalmopathy. CDR3 sequence reads: CASSEWGESNQPQHF. In DNA, the CDR3 is TGTGCCAGCAGTGAATGGGGAGAGAGCAATCAGCCCCAGCATTTT.